This TCR beta chain was recorded in a study of cytomegalovirus exposure and HLA in healthy donors. Broader study findings: Excluded were some V segments that proved indistinguishable, including TRBV6-2 and TRBV6-3. Most likely, a cluster of highly shared sequence variants arose as a sequencing artifact.

In its sample, this clone was seen once. The target antigen is unknown. The CDR3 is 14 amino acids. The V and J ends lost 7 bases and 9 bases, in that order; junction bases with no gene match: 8. Germline CDR1 is PRHDT and CDR2 is FYEKMQ (reference sequence). Regarding donors, all were healthy bone marrow donors. Each donor was nominally healthy when sampled (though unrecorded immune exposures were likely). With 60 Vbeta and 13 Jbeta primers, the PCR was carried out. Profiled with immunoSEQ multiplex PCR; TCRdb holds only in-frame clones, not every one. The data contain some 120,000 clones, roughly 82% of them singletons.

The genes are TRBV13 and TRBJ2-1, with 11 bases matching TRBD2. This TCR derives from a male donor in good health and CMV-seropositive. Sequenced material: PBMCs. CDR3 loop: CASNSGRESGEQFF. CDR3 nucleotide sequence: TGTGCCAGCAATAGCGGGAGGGAGTCTGGTGAGCAGTTCTTC. Together with reference TRBV13 and TRBJ2-1, the CDR3 gives the full variable domain: AAGVIQSPRHLIKEKRETATLKCYPIPRHDTVYWYQQGPGQDPQFLISFYEKMQSDKGSIPDRFSAQQFSDYHSELNMSSLELGDSALYFCASNSGRESGEQFFGPGTRLTVL.